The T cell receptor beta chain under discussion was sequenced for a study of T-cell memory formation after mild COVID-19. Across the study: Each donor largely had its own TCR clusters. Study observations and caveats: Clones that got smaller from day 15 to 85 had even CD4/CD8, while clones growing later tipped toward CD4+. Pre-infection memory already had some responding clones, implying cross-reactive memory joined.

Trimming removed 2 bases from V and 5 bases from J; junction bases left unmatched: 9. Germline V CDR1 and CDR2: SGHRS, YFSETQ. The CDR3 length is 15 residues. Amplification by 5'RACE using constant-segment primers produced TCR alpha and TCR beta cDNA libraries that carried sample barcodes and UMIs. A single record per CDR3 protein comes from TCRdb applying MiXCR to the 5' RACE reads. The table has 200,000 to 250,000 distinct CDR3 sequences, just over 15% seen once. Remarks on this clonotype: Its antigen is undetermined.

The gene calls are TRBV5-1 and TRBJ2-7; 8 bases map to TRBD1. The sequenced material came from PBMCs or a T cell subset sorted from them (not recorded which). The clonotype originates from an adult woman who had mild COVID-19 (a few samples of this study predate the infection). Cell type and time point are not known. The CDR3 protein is CASSFRGQGSDEQYF. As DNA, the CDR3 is TGCGCCAGCAGCTTTAGAGGACAGGGCTCTGACGAGCAGTACTTC.